These T cell receptor beta chains were read from a single sample in a study of T cells in Graves' hyperthyroidism and ophthalmopathy. Via MiXCR, TCRdb re-called the multiplex PCR reads, giving one row per CDR3 protein. Here the sample spans approximately 370,000 distinct CDR3 sequences, about 15% being singletons. The sequencing input was blood. These receptors all stem from a young woman with Graves' hyperthyroidism that later progressed to Graves' ophthalmopathy. CDR3s include the opening cysteine and the closing phenylalanine or tryptophan. D genes are given only for firm matches. The listing skips clone size in some rows; elsewhere it reads once, few, many or a size class.

d_call j_call v_call clone_size cdr3_aa cdr3_nt
. TRBJ1-1 TRBV20-1 few CSAKRGHTNTEAFF TGCAGTGCGAAGCGGGGACATACGAACACTGAAGCTTTCTTT
TRBD2 TRBJ2-5 TRBV19 . CASSIAGGLQETQYF TGTGCCAGTAGTATCGCGGGAGGACTACAAGAGACCCAGTACTTC
. TRBJ1-2 TRBV9 . CASSVGTPGNGYTF TGTGCCAGCAGCGTAGGTACCCCAGGGAATGGCTACACCTTC
. TRBJ2-5 TRBV20-1 many CSATDVRRSQETQYF TGCAGTGCTACCGACGTTAGGCGGAGCCAAGAGACCCAGTACTTC
TRBD2 TRBJ2-7 TRBV7-9 few CASSLATSGRALLEQYF TGTGCCAGCAGCTTAGCCACTAGCGGGAGGGCTCTGCTCGAGCAGTACTTC
TRBD2 TRBJ2-3 TRBV9 . CASSVGGLAGGADTQYF TGTGCCAGCAGCGTAGGGGGACTAGCGGGGGGGGCAGATACGCAGTATTTT
. TRBJ2-7 TRBV28 many CASSARDWQCEQYF TGTGCCAGCAGTGCTCGGGACTGGCAATGCGAGCAGTACTTC
. TRBJ1-6 TRBV27 many CASSLSTWGNSPLHF TGTGCCAGCAGTTTATCGACCTGGGGGAATTCACCCCTCCACTTT
TRBD2 TRBJ2-1 TRBV7-2 . CASSPEGLAGLEQFF TGTGCCAGCAGCCCAGAGGGACTAGCGGGACTTGAGCAGTTCTTC
. TRBJ2-1 TRBV19 few CASSIDLSYNEQFF TGTGCCAGTAGTATAGATCTCTCCTACAATGAGCAGTTCTTC
TRBD2 TRBJ2-7 TRBV5-6 . CASSLASGGAHEQYF TGTGCCAGCAGCTTAGCTAGCGGGGGGGCCCACGAGCAGTACTTC
. TRBJ2-7 TRBV19 . CASSPGAGEVYEQYF TGTGCCAGTAGTCCCGGGGCAGGGGAGGTCTACGAGCAGTACTTC
TRBD1 TRBJ2-3 TRBV7-8 many CASSSDRGADTQYF TGTGCCAGCAGCTCTGACAGGGGAGCAGATACGCAGTATTTT
. TRBJ1-1 TRBV29-1 many CSVPGSRSEAFF TGCAGCGTTCCAGGGTCTAGGTCCGAAGCTTTCTTT
TRBD1 TRBJ1-2 TRBV29-1 . CSVQGQGHGYTF TGCAGCGTACAAGGACAGGGGCATGGCTACACCTTC
TRBD1 TRBJ1-1 TRBV11-1 many CASSIEVPGQGSWVTEAFF TGTGCCAGCAGCATCGAAGTCCCGGGACAGGGGAGTTGGGTCACTGAAGCTTTCTTT
. TRBJ2-5 TRBV25-1 few CASSELAEPPWETQYF TGTGCCAGCAGTGAACTGGCCGAACCACCGTGGGAGACCCAGTACTTC
. TRBJ1-1 TRBV5-4 many CASSSGADMNTEAFF TGTGCCAGCAGCTCCGGGGCAGATATGAACACTGAAGCTTTCTTT
. TRBJ1-4 TRBV5-1 many CASSLAPGAANEKLFF TGCGCCAGCAGCTTGGCCCCTGGGGCGGCTAATGAAAAACTGTTTTTT
. TRBJ1-6 TRBV24-1 once CATSELDGAYNSPLHF TGTGCCACCAGTGAGTTGGATGGGGCCTATAATTCACCCCTCCACTTT
TRBD2 TRBJ2-7 TRBV6-1 few CASRTLAGISYEQYF TGTGCCAGCAGGACCTTAGCGGGAATCTCCTACGAGCAGTACTTC
. TRBJ2-1 TRBV7-2 many CASSRPQVYEQFF TGTGCCAGCAGCCGTCCACAGGTCTATGAGCAGTTCTTC
TRBD2 TRBJ2-3 TRBV28 many CASSLSASAGGGTDTQYF TGTGCCAGCAGTTTATCGGCGTCTGCGGGAGGCGGCACAGATACGCAGTATTTT
. TRBJ2-1 TRBV12-3/TRBV12-4 many CASTNPDRAGYNEQFF TGTGCCAGCACCAACCCTGACAGGGCGGGATACAATGAGCAGTTCTTC
TRBD1 TRBJ1-1 TRBV6-1 . CASSYTQGQPNTEAFF TGTGCCAGCAGTTATACCCAGGGACAGCCGAACACTGAAGCTTTCTTT
. TRBJ1-1 TRBV20-1 few CSASRQYTEAFF TGCAGTGCTAGTCGACAATACACTGAAGCTTTCTTT
. TRBJ1-3 TRBV15 many CATSGRDAAGNTIYF TGTGCCACCAGCGGCAGGGATGCGGCTGGAAACACCATATATTTT
. TRBJ1-5 TRBV16 many CASSQLVRGIRNQPQHF TGTGCCAGCAGCCAATTAGTTCGAGGAATTCGCAATCAGCCCCAGCATTTT
TRBD2 TRBJ2-1 TRBV27 many CASTTGTSGINEQFF TGTGCCAGCACGACCGGGACTAGCGGGATCAATGAGCAGTTCTTC
TRBD2 TRBJ2-1 TRBV6-1 few CASRSLRGDYNEQFF TGTGCCAGCAGGTCACTCCGGGGGGACTACAATGAGCAGTTCTTC
. TRBJ1-1 TRBV25-1 many CASRAVNTEAFF TGTGCCAGCAGGGCGGTGAACACTGAAGCTTTCTTT
. TRBJ2-1 TRBV7-9 . CASSSIRDLSYNEQFF TGTGCCAGCAGCTCGATCAGGGACTTGTCCTACAATGAGCAGTTCTTC
TRBD1 TRBJ2-7 TRBV28 many CASSTPTGTYEQYF TGTGCCAGCAGTACACCGACAGGGACCTACGAGCAGTACTTC
TRBD2 TRBJ2-7 TRBV5-8 . CASSSSGLAGVDEQYF TGTGCCAGCAGCTCTTCTGGACTAGCGGGAGTGGACGAGCAGTACTTC
TRBD1 TRBJ2-5 TRBV7-2 . CATSGTGTYQETQYF TGTGCCACTTCGGGGACAGGGACGTACCAAGAGACCCAGTACTTC
. TRBJ1-1 TRBV20-1 few CSASTGFDTEAFF TGCAGTGCCAGCACAGGGTTCGACACTGAAGCTTTCTTT
. TRBJ2-1 TRBV27 . CASSLLTSHNEQFF TGTGCCAGCAGTTTATTAACAAGCCACAATGAGCAGTTCTTC
TRBD1 TRBJ2-6 TRBV10-3 many CAISDRDRGSGANVLTF TGTGCCATCAGTGACCGCGACAGGGGATCTGGGGCCAACGTCCTGACTTTC
. TRBJ1-5 TRBV10-3 . CAISRGPGNQPQHF TGTGCCATCAGCCGGGGACCAGGGAATCAGCCCCAGCATTTT
. TRBJ2-4 TRBV12-3/TRBV12-4 many CASSFGQRDIQYF TGTGCCAGCAGTTTTGGTCAACGGGACATTCAGTACTTC
. TRBJ2-2 TRBV11-2 many CASSLDLGSTGELFF TGTGCCAGCAGCTTAGATTTGGGGAGCACCGGGGAGCTGTTTTTT